This T cell receptor beta chain originates from a study of human T cells and chemical hapten exposure. CDR1 is SQVTM and CDR2 is ANQGSEA in the germline V gene. Trimming removed 4 bases from V and 3 bases from J, with 13 bases in between. CDR3 length equals 13 residues. This clonotype was counted ten times or more. Time point here: patch test 1, 2 weeks after DPC sensitization. Treatment indicated: therapeutic diphenylcyclopropenone sensitization with weekly scalp DPC. TCRdb recomputed calls from the RACE reads with MiXCR, one row per CDR3 protein. The sample lists 300,000 to 400,000 distinct CDR3 sequences, around 7% occurring once.

The TCR comes from a woman younger than 35 with alopecia areata. Some clones in this sample may be carry-over from other donors' samples. This chain joins TRBV29-1 and TRBJ2-7; D may correspond to TRBD1 or TRBD2 (5 bases each). Source: whole blood, taken in connection with sensitization to the hapten diphenylcyclopropenone (DPC). CDR3: CSVGRGQGYEQYF. CDR3 DNA sequence: TGCAGCGTTGGTCGGGGCCAGGGCTACGAGCAGTACTTC.